Shown below are 9 T cell receptor beta chains from a single sample sequenced in a study of regulatory T cells in long-lasting Graves disease. Time point here: newly diagnosed GD, antithyroid drugs for less than 3 months. PBMC-extracted RNA yielded the TCR library. Construction of the TCR beta libraries employed iRepertoire HTBI primers in conjunction with Arm-PCR of CDR3 regions. TCRdb re-derived calls from the multiplex PCR reads in MiXCR, one entry per CDR3 protein. The data show under 250,000 distinct CDR3 sequences, just over 20% seen once. Sequenced material: peripheral blood mononuclear cells (PBMCs), taken at new diagnosis, from a patient treated with antithyroid drugs. The receptors were sampled from a female donor with Graves disease.

The rearrangement joins TRBV6-2 or TRBV6-3 to TRBJ2-1, with 10 bases that match TRBD2. The length of the CDR3 is 13 residues. Trimming removed 6 bases from V and 6 bases from J; junction bases left unmatched: 2. Per germline, CDR1 MNHEY and CDR2 SVGEGT. The CDR3 protein is CASRASGGNEQFF. CDR3 sequence (DNA): TGTGCCAGCAGGGCTAGCGGGGGCAATGAGCAGTTCTTC.

A note on this clonotype: It differs at one base from a far larger clone, so likely a read error. The V call is TRBV20-1, the J call TRBJ2-1, with 9 bases lining up with TRBD1. Per the germline V gene, CDR1 is DFQATT and CDR2 is SNEGSKA (reference sequence). The CDR3 contains 14 residues. V shed 3 bases, J shed 10 bases, and the junction held 10 bases outside the gene matches. The CDR3 bases are TGCAGTGCTAGGTTACGGGACAGGGCCTACGAGCAGTTCTTC. It specifies CSARLRDRAYEQFF.

This clonotype was detected a few times. The V call is TRBV12-5, the J call TRBJ1-5, with a tentative D call TRBD1 (6 bases). Between the trimmed V and J ends, which lost 4 bases and 0 bases, there was a span of 13 bases. CDR1 and CDR2 from the germline V gene are LGHNT and FRNRAP. The CDR3 covers 16 residues. CDR3 bases: TGTGCTAGTGGTTCACGGACAGTTAATAGCAATCAGCCCCAGCATTTT. This codes for CASGSRTVNSNQPQHF.

This clonotype was seen many times. The chain links TRBV6-1 to TRBJ2-2, with TRBD2 matching over 8 bases. V lost 8 bases to trimming and J lost 7 bases; unmatched junction nucleotides: 12. This CDR3 contains 15 residues. Germline CDR1 and CDR2: MNHNS and SASEGT. The CDR3 region is CASVRASGRGGELFF. In DNA, the CDR3 is TGTGCCAGCGTGAGGGCTAGCGGGCGTGGCGGGGAGCTGTTTTTT.

V gene TRBV27 combines with J gene TRBJ2-1; D may be TRBD2 (7 bases). The CDR3 has 16 residues. Germline assignment: CDR1 MNHEY and CDR2 SMNVEV (reference sequence). V lost 6 bases to trimming and J lost 5 bases, with 20 bases between them. The CDR3 reads CASSPPGGQVNNEQFF. DNA for the CDR3: TGTGCCAGCAGCCCGCCCGGGGGGCAGGTCAACAATGAGCAGTTCTTC.

Ten or more counts support this clonotype. The chain links TRBV6-1 to TRBJ1-3, with D perhaps TRBD1 (5 bases). The CDR3 has 15 amino acids. From germline, CDR1 is MNHNS and CDR2 SASEGT. Trimming took 0 bases from V and 0 from J, leaving 6 bases between them. The CDR3 nucleotides are TGTGCCAGCAGTGAAGCTACAGGCTCTGGAAACACCATATATTTT. This encodes CASSEATGSGNTIYF.

This clonotype turned up a few times. The chain recombines TRBV7-9 with TRBJ1-2; D remains unclear. In germline, CDR1 is SEHNR, CDR2 FQNEAQ (reference sequence). V was trimmed by 5 bases and J by 8 bases, leaving 18 bases between them. The length of the CDR3 is 14 residues. The CDR3, as DNA: TGTGCCAGCAGCAATCCGACCCTCAACTGGGGCTACACCTTC. Its translation: CASSNPTLNWGYTF.

V gene TRBV6-1 combines with J gene TRBJ1-3; perhaps TRBD1 as D (5 bases). V was shortened by 8 bases and J by 0 bases, with 11 bases between the two germline ends. Germline-derived CDR1 and CDR2 are MNHNS and SASEGT. The CDR3 has 14 amino acids. CDR3 in amino acids: CASRSRGSGNTIYF. In DNA form, the CDR3 reads TGTGCCAGCCGATCGAGGGGCTCTGGAAACACCATATATTTT.

Many counts were recorded for this clonotype. V gene TRBV6-5 combines with J gene TRBJ2-7; 7 bases agree with TRBD2. Germline CDR1 reads MNHEY; CDR2 reads SVGAGI. This CDR3 has 13 residues. V gave up 4 bases and J gave up 7 bases; unmatched junction bases: 7. The CDR3 loop is CASSLGGIREQYF. The CDR3 bases are TGTGCCAGCAGTTTGGGGGGGATACGGGAGCAGTACTTC.